The following is a T cell receptor (beta chain) sequence with its context. Its antigen is not known. The data originate from a study of neurological immune-mediated disorders. Study-wide results and caveats: One related-CDR3 cluster, identified by phylogenetic grouping, held the repertoires of 18 of 34 multiple sclerosis patients and was a possible signature.

CDR1 SGHNT and CDR2 YYREEE come from the germline V gene (reference sequence). The CDR3 totals 14 residues. V trimming: 4 bases; J trimming: 3 bases; junction bases outside the gene matches: 4. The cDNA was synthesized by means of template-switch 5'RACE, which was carried out with 10-nucleotide random UMIs. Over 200 million TCR-beta sequences, together covering 15-18 subjects, were produced by every individual sequencing run that was carried out. TCRdb re-called the 5' RACE reads with MiXCR, one entry per CDR3 protein. The sample holds tens of thousands of distinct CDR3 sequences; 4.5% to 6.5% are singletons and the top ten take roughly 2.2%.

The material sequenced was PBMCs. This TCR was recovered from a woman in her 30s with multiple sclerosis. The chain uses TRBV5-4 and TRBJ2-3, with 8 bases identical to TRBD2. CDR3 nucleotides: TGTGCCAGCAGCACCGGGGGGGCAACAGATACGCAGTATTTT. Amino acid sequence: CASSTGGATDTQYF.